The 10 T cell receptor beta chains below were found in one sample sequenced in a study of OX40 agonist ivuxolimab in advanced cancers. The protocol was immunoSEQ multiplex PCR, while the TCRdb copy is restricted to in-frame clones and leaves out a portion. The data show about 77,000 clones, with about 85% seen just once and under 0.75% held by the top ten. This specimen consisted of CD4+ or CD8+ T cells sorted from blood, obtained in a trial of the OX40 agonist ivuxolimab. The source is an adult with an advanced solid tumor such as melanoma, head and neck, liver or kidney cancer.

This sequence joins TRBV29-1 and TRBJ2-3; D possibly corresponds to TRBD1 (6 bases). V lost 4 bases to trimming and J lost 2 bases, with 13 bases between them. CDR1 SQVTM and CDR2 ANQGSEA come from the germline V gene. The CDR3 has 14 amino acids. Written as DNA, the CDR3 is TGCAGCGTTGCCGGGACACCTAACACAGATACGCAGTATTTT. Protein product: CSVAGTPNTDTQYF.

The chain employs TRBV19 and TRBJ2-2, with 7 bases that match TRBD2. Germline CDR1 LNHDA, CDR2 SQIVND (reference sequence). Trimming at V came to 10 bases and at J to 2 bases, leaving 10 bases not matched to a gene. The CDR3 loop spans 15 amino acids. For the CDR3, the DNA is TGTGCCACCATGCCCGGGACTAAAAACACCGGGGAGCTGTTTTTT. Translating it yields CATMPGTKNTGELFF. The full variable domain, its missing parts supplied by reference TRBV19 and TRBJ2-2, is DGGITQSPKYLFRKEGQNVTLSCEQNLNHDAMYWYRQDPGQGLRLIYYSQIVNDFQKGDIAEGYSVSREKKESFPLTVTSAQKNPTAFYLCATMPGTKNTGELFFGEGSRLTVL.

This chain connects TRBV9 to TRBJ2-2; the D is unclear. The germline gives CDR1 SGDLS, CDR2 YYNGEE. The V end was cut by 3 bases, the J end by 3 bases, with 3 bases between. The CDR3 contains 12 residues. CDR3: CASSGDTGELFF. DNA for the CDR3: TGTGCCAGCAGCGGGGACACCGGGGAGCTGTTTTTT.

To note about this clone: One junction end does not reproduce the germline sequence, and a read error may be involved. The chain links TRBV6-1 to TRBJ1-2, with D possibly TRBD1 on 6 matching bases. The CDR3 extends over 15 amino acids. The germline gives CDR1 MNHNS, CDR2 SASEGT. The CDR3 spells CARSEQGLINYGYTF. DNA for the CDR3: TGTGCCCGCAGTGAACAGGGCCTAATTAACTATGGCTACACCTTC.

Note on this clone: At the DNA level, this CDR3 is encoded by other sequences in the same sample as well. The V call is TRBV7-2, the J call TRBJ2-3; 7 positions agree with TRBD1. CDR1 and CDR2 from the germline V gene are SGHTA and FQGNSA. The CDR3 loop spans 14 amino acids. The ends lost 5 bases at V and 0 bases at J; junction bases unmatched: 2. The CDR3 nucleotides read TGTGCCAGCAGCGGACAGGTCAGCACAGATACGCAGTATTTT. Its translation: CASSGQVSTDTQYF. The variable domain in full, with the rest retrieved from reference TRBV7-2 and TRBJ2-3, is GAGVSQSPSNKVTEKGKDVELRCDPISGHTALYWYRQSLGQGLEFLIYFQGNSAPDKSGLPSDRFSAERTGGSVSTLTIQRTQQEDSAVYLCASSGQVSTDTQYFGPGTRLTVL.

On this clone: Additional DNA sequences in this sample encode the identical CDR3. The rearrangement uses TRBV2 and TRBJ2-2, with TRBD1 matching over 11 bases. The CDR3 has 18 residues. The germline CDR1 and CDR2 sequences are SNHLY and FYNNEI. Trimming cost V 2 bases and J 4 bases; bases outside gene matches: 9. The CDR3 loop is CASSEFGTGGRGTGELFF. The CDR3 bases are TGTGCCAGCAGTGAATTTGGGACAGGGGGTCGGGGCACCGGGGAGCTGTTTTTT.

The chain combines TRBV7-2 with TRBJ2-3; 11 bases align to TRBD2. V shed 5 bases and J 4 bases; nucleotides not matched to a gene: 8. CDR1 is SGHTA, CDR2 FQGNSA, per germline. The CDR3 has 16 amino acids. CDR3 coding DNA: TGTGCCAGCAGCCTCTTAGCGGGGGGGCGGGCAGATACGCAGTATTTT. It translates to CASSLLAGGRADTQYF.

With respect to this clone: At one end the junction does not follow the germline gene, possibly because of a read error. The chain joins TRBV5-5 to TRBJ2-5; 7 bases agree with TRBD1. The CDR3 is 13 residues long. CDR1 and CDR2 (germline): SGHKS, YYEKEE (reference sequence). The CDR3 loop is CASSLGQQETQYF. CDR3 bases: TGTGCCAGCAGTTTGGGACAGCAAGAGACCCAGTACTTC.

V gene TRBV5-6 combines with J gene TRBJ2-2; 12 positions match TRBD2. The length of the CDR3 is 16 residues. Germline CDR1 reads SGHDT; CDR2 reads YYEEEE. J was trimmed by 5 bases and V by 4 bases; bases with no gene match: 6. The CDR3 bases are TGTGCCAGCAGCGCCCTAGCGGGGGGGCATACCGGGGAGCTGTTTTTT. This sequence encodes CASSALAGGHTGELFF.

This clone was seen only once. V is TRBV5-4 and J is TRBJ2-3, with a tentative D call TRBD1 (6 bases). Trimming pared 4 bases from V and 3 bases from J, leaving 18 bases between. The CDR3 runs 16 residues. Germline CDR1 and CDR2: SGHNT and YYREEE (reference sequence). The CDR3 DNA reads as TGTGCCAGCAGCCGTGGGGGTGCAGGGGTAACAGATACGCAGTATTTT. Translation gives CASSRGGAGVTDTQYF.